This TCR beta chain was retrieved from a study of blood T cell repertoires in COVID-19. The data were produced by immunoSEQ multiplex PCR, yet TCRdb's version contains in-frame clones alone and is incomplete. Among 140,000 or so clones listed, about 85% were seen once. The germline V gene has CDR1 LNHDA and CDR2 SQIVND (reference sequence). This CDR3 is 17 amino acids long. After removal of 7 bases from V and 1 base from J, the junction contained 13 bases not matched to a gene. This sequence originates from a human donor with acute or convalescent COVID-19. The donor label of this sample is uncertain. The sample was peripheral blood. The gene calls are TRBV19 and TRBJ1-2; 9 bases map to TRBD1. As DNA, the CDR3 is TGTGCCAGTACCCTAACTGCGGGACAGGGACTTAACTATGGCTACACCTTC. It specifies CASTLTAGQGLNYGYTF.